This TCR beta chain was sequenced for a study of STAT5B mutations in CD4+ large granular lymphocyte leukemia. The V end was cut by 1 base, the J end by 2 bases, with 8 bases between. Germline V gene sequence: CDR1 MNHEY, CDR2 SMNVEV (reference sequence). CDR3 length: 14 amino acids. Either unselected PBMC or bead-purified CD4+, CD4+CD8+, CD57+ or CD56+ cells were sequenced. Sequencing was at survey level. Authors' methods: The detection floor for productive clonotype frequency was 2.59 x 10-5. Assay: immunoSEQ multiplex PCR; the TCRdb copy retains only in-frame clones and omits some. V and J calls and clone size are as listed in that table; D and trimming were resolved from the DNA. Among thousands of clones listed, roughly 70% were seen once.

The TCR comes from a woman in her fifties or sixties with CD4+ T-cell large granular lymphocyte leukemia. Sequenced material: PBMCs. The rearrangement links TRBV27 to TRBJ1-1; D call uncertain. CDR3 DNA sequence: TGTGCCAGCAGTTTATTTTTCCCAAACACTGAAGCTTTCTTT. Translating gives CASSLFFPNTEAFF.